This T cell receptor (beta chain) stems from a study of CD8 T cells in ankylosing spondylitis. The V and J ends lost 0 bases and 4 bases, in that order; junction bases with no gene match: 4. This CDR3 comprises 16 residues. In germline, CDR1 is DFQATT, CDR2 SNEGSKA (reference sequence). TCRdb reprocessed the 5' RACE reads via MiXCR and lists one record per CDR3 protein. This sample has fewer than 750,000 distinct CDR3 sequences, with roughly 20% found just once. Details on this clonotype: Its cognate antigen is unknown.

Findings and limits, study-wide: Blood of patients with ankylosing spondylitis appeared to be characterized by a TCR beta motif of eight highly homologous variants.

V is TRBV20-1 and J is TRBJ2-3; 13 nucleotides agree with TRBD2. What was sequenced was blood, either unsorted or a sorted T cell fraction (not recorded which). This receptor was identified in a male donor with ankylosing spondylitis. The CDR3 sequence: CSAREGTSGTPDTQYF. The CDR3, as DNA: TGCAGTGCTAGAGAGGGGACTAGCGGGACCCCAGATACGCAGTATTTT.